A selection of T cell receptor beta chains follows, all from one sample in a study of blood T cell dynamics during melanoma immunotherapy. The assay was immunoSEQ multiplex PCR, and TCRdb's table has in-frame clones only and misses some. The table records about 13,000 clones, 92% of them present only once. This material consisted of effector memory CD8+ T cells from blood, taken from a patient treated with checkpoint blockade. Source of these receptors: a human donor with melanoma. Both conserved end residues are part of each CDR3. The D gene is left open where the match is weak.

J,V,D,DNA,CDR3
TRBJ1-4,TRBV28,TRBD1,TGTGCCAGCAGTTTTCGGGACAGGGGTTCAATCACTAATGAAAAACTGTTTTTT,CASSFRDRGSITNEKLFF
TRBJ2-1,TRBV29-1,TRBD1,TGCAGCGTCGCTCAAGGGACAGGGAGGAATGAGCAGTTCTTC,CSVAQGTGRNEQFF
TRBJ2-7,TRBV7-2,-,TGTGCCAGCAGCTTAGCGGGTAGCAGCTACTACGAGCAGTACTTC,CASSLAGSSYYEQYF
TRBJ1-1,TRBV6-5,-,TGTGCCAGCAAGACTGCGGAGACTGAAGCTTTCTTT,CASKTAETEAFF
TRBJ1-2,TRBV29-1,TRBD1,TGCAGCGCAGACTCCGGGACAGTCGACAGTTCCTATGGCTACACCTTC,CSADSGTVDSSYGYTF
TRBJ2-2,TRBV19,-,TGTGCCAGTAGTATCGCCGGTGCGAACACCGGGGAGTTGTTTTTT,CASSIAGANTGELFF
TRBJ2-1,TRBV5-1,TRBD2,TGCGCCAGCAGCTTGGCTGGGGGGGTGAATGAGCAGTTCTTC,CASSLAGGVNEQFF
TRBJ1-2,TRBV19,TRBD1,TGTGCCAGTAGCGATCACTCCGGGACAGGGGGTCCCTCTAACTATGGCTACACCTTC,CASSDHSGTGGPSNYGYTF
TRBJ2-5,TRBV7-8,-,TGTGCCAGCAGCTTAGTGATCCAAGAGACCCAGTACTTC,CASSLVIQETQYF
TRBJ2-2,TRBV19,-,TGTGCCAGTAGTCCAGGGTCATCTGTCGGGGAGCTGTTTTTT,CASSPGSSVGELFF
TRBJ2-1,TRBV15,-,TGTGCCACCAGCAGAGATGTTGGGACGGTCTACAATGAGCAGTTCTTC,CATSRDVGTVYNEQFF
TRBJ1-1,TRBV11-2,TRBD1,TGTGCCAGCAGCACTCCGACAGGGACGAACACTGAAGCTTTCTTT,CASSTPTGTNTEAFF
TRBJ1-2,TRBV29-1,-,TGCAGCGCCGGCGGGGATGGCTACACCTTC,CSAGGDGYTF